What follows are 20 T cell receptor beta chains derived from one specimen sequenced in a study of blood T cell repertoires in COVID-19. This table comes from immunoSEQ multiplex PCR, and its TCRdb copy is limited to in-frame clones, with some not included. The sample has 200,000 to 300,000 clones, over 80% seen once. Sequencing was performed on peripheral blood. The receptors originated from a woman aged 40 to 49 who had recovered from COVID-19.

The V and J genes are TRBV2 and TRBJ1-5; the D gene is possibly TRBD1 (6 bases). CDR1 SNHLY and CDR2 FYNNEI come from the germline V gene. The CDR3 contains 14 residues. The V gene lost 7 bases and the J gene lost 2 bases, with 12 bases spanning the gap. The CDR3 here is CASTLDSGNQPQHF. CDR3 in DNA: TGTGCCAGCACTTTGGACAGCGGCAATCAGCCCCAGCATTTT.

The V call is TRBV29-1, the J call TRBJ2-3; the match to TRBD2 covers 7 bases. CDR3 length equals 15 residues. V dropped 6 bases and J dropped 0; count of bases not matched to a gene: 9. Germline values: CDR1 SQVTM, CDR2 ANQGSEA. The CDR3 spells CSVGSGDYSTDTQYF. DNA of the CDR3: TGCAGCGTCGGAAGCGGGGACTATAGCACAGATACGCAGTATTTT.

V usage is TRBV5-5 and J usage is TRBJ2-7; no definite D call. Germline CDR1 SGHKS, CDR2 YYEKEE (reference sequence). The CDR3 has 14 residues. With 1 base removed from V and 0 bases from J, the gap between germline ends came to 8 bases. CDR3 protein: CASSLNPISYEQYF. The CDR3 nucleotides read TGTGCCAGCAGCTTGAATCCCATCTCCTACGAGCAGTACTTC.

Written as DNA, the CDR3 is TGTGCCAGCAGCTTAGAGGCGGGACCTGGAAACACCATATATTTT. Residues: CASSLEAGPGNTIYF. V gene TRBV7-8 combines with J gene TRBJ1-3, with D possibly matching TRBD1 (5 bases). The V gene's germline CDR1 is SGHVS and CDR2 FQNEAQ. V was clipped by 1 base and J by 2 bases, with 9 bases between them. CDR3 length equals 15 residues.

The CDR3 nucleotides are TGCGCCAGCAGCGGTAGCGGGTCCCAAGGAGAGACCCAGTACTTC. Translating gives CASSGSGSQGETQYF. J is TRBJ2-5 and V is TRBV5-1; 7 bases fit TRBD2. This CDR3 region has 15 residues. Germline CDR1 is SGHRS and CDR2 is YFSETQ. The V segment lost 4 bases and the J segment 4 bases; nucleotides outside the gene matches: 10.

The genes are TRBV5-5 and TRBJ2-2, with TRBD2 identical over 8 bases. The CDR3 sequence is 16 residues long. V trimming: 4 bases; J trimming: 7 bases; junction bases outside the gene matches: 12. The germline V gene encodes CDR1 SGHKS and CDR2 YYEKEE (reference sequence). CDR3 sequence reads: CASSPIIGGALGELFF. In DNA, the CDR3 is TGTGCCAGCAGCCCAATTATCGGGGGGGCCCTCGGGGAGCTGTTTTTT.

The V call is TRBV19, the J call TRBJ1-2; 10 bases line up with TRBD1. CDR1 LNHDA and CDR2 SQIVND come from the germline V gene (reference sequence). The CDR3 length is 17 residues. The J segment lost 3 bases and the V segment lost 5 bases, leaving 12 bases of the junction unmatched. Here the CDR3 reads CASSVMGQGPRDYGYTF. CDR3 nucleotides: TGTGCCAGTAGTGTCATGGGACAGGGGCCGCGGGACTATGGCTACACCTTC.

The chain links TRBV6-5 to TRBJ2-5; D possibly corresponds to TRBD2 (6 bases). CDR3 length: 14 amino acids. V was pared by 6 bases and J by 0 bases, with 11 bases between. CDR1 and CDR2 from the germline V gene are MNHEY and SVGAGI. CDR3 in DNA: TGTGCCAGCAGAATGGAGGGGTACCAAGAGACCCAGTACTTC. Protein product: CASRMEGYQETQYF.

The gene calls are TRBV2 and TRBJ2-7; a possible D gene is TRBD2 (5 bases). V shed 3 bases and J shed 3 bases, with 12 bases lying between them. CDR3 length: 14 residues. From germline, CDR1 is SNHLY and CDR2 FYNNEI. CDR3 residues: CASSDQGSGYEQYF. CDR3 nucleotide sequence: TGTGCCAGCAGTGATCAAGGGAGCGGCTACGAGCAGTACTTC. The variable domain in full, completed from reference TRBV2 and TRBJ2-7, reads EPEVTQTPSHQVTQMGQEVILRCVPISNHLYFYWYRQILGQKVEFLVSFYNNEISEKSEIFDDQFSVERPDGSNFTLKIRSTKLEDSAMYFCASSDQGSGYEQYFGPGTRLTVT.

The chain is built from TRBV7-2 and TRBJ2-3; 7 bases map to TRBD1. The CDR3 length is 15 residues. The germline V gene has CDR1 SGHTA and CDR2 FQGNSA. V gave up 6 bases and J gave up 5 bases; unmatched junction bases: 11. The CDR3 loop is CASSITGQSGDTQYF. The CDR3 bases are TGTGCCAGCAGTATCACGGGACAGTCTGGAGATACGCAGTATTTT.

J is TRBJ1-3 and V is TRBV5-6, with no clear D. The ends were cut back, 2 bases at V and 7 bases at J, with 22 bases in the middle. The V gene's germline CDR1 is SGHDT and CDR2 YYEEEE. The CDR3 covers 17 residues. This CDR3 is CASSFSRMNQPGNTIYF. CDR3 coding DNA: TGTGCCAGCAGCTTCTCGAGGATGAACCAGCCCGGGAACACCATATATTTT.

CDR3 sequence (DNA): TGTGCTAGTGGTCTAACAGGGACTGAAGCTTTCTTT. Amino acid sequence: CASGLTGTEAFF. This chain joins TRBV12-5 and TRBJ1-1; the D gene is possibly TRBD1 (6 bases). V gave up 5 bases and J gave up 5 bases, with 9 bases separating them. Germline assignment: CDR1 LGHNT and CDR2 FRNRAP. The CDR3 loop spans 12 amino acids.

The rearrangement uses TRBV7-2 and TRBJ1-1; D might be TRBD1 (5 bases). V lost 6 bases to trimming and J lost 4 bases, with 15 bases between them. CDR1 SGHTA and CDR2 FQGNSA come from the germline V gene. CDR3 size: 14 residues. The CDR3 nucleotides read TGTGCCAGCAGTCTCGCGGCGGGGGTCACTGAAGCTTTCTTT. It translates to CASSLAAGVTEAFF.

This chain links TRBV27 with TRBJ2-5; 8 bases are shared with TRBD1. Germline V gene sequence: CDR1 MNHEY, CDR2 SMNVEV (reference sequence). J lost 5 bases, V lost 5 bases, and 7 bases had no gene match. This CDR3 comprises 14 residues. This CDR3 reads CASSDRGPWETQYF. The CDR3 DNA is TGTGCCAGCAGTGACAGGGGTCCCTGGGAGACCCAGTACTTC.

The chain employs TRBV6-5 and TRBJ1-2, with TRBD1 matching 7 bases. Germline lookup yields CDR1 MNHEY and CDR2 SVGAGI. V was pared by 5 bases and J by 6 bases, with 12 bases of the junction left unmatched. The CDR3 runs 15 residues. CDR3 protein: CASSPRDSGGNGYTF. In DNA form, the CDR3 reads TGTGCCAGCAGTCCTCGGGACAGTGGGGGGAATGGCTACACCTTC.

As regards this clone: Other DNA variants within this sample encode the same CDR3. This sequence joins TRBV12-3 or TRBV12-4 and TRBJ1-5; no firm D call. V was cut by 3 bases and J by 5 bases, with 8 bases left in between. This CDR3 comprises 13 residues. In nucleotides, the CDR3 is TGTGCCAGCAGTTTGTCGAGTTATCAGCCCCAGCATTTT. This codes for CASSLSSYQPQHF.

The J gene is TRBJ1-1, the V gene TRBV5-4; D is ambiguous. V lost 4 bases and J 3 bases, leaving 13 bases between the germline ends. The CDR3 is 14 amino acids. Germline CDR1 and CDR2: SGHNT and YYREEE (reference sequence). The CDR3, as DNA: TGTGCCAGCAGCACACAGCAGGTTGACACTGAAGCTTTCTTT. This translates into CASSTQQVDTEAFF.

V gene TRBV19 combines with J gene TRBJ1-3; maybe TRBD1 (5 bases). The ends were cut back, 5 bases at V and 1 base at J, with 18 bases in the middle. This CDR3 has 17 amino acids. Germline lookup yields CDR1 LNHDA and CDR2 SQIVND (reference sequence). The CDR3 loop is CASSGGTSMASGNTIYF. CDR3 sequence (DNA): TGTGCCAGTAGTGGGGGGACTTCGATGGCATCTGGAAACACCATATATTTT.

CDR3 loop: CASSTYRGLGETQYF. The CDR3 DNA reads TGTGCCAGCAGCACCTACAGGGGGTTGGGAGAGACCCAGTACTTC. The genes are TRBV11-2 and TRBJ2-5, with 8 nucleotides matching TRBD1. This CDR3 has 15 amino acids. With V trimmed by 5 bases and J by 4 bases, 9 bases remained unmatched. The germline V gene has CDR1 SGHAT and CDR2 FQNNGV.

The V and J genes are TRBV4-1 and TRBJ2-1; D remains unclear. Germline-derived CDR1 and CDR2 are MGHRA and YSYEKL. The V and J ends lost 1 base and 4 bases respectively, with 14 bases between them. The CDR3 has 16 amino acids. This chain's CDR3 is CASSQVSRPGYNEQFF. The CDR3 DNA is TGCGCCAGCAGCCAAGTCAGCAGGCCTGGTTACAATGAGCAGTTCTTC.